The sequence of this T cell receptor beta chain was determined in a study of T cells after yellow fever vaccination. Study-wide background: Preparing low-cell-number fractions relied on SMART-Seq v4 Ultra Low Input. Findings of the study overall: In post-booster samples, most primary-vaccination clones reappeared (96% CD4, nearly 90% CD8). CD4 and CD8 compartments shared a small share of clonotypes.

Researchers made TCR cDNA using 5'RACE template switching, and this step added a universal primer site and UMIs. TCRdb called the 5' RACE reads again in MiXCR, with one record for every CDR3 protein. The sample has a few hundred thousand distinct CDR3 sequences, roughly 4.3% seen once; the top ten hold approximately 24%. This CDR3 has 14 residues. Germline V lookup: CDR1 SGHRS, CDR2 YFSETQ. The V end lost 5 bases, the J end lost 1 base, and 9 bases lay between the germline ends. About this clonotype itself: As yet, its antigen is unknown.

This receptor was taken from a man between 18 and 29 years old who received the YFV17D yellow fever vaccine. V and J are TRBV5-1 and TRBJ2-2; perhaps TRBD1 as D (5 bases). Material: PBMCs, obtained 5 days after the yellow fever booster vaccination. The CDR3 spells CASSLQVNTGELFF. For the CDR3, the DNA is TGCGCCAGCAGTCTACAGGTGAACACCGGGGAGCTGTTTTTT.